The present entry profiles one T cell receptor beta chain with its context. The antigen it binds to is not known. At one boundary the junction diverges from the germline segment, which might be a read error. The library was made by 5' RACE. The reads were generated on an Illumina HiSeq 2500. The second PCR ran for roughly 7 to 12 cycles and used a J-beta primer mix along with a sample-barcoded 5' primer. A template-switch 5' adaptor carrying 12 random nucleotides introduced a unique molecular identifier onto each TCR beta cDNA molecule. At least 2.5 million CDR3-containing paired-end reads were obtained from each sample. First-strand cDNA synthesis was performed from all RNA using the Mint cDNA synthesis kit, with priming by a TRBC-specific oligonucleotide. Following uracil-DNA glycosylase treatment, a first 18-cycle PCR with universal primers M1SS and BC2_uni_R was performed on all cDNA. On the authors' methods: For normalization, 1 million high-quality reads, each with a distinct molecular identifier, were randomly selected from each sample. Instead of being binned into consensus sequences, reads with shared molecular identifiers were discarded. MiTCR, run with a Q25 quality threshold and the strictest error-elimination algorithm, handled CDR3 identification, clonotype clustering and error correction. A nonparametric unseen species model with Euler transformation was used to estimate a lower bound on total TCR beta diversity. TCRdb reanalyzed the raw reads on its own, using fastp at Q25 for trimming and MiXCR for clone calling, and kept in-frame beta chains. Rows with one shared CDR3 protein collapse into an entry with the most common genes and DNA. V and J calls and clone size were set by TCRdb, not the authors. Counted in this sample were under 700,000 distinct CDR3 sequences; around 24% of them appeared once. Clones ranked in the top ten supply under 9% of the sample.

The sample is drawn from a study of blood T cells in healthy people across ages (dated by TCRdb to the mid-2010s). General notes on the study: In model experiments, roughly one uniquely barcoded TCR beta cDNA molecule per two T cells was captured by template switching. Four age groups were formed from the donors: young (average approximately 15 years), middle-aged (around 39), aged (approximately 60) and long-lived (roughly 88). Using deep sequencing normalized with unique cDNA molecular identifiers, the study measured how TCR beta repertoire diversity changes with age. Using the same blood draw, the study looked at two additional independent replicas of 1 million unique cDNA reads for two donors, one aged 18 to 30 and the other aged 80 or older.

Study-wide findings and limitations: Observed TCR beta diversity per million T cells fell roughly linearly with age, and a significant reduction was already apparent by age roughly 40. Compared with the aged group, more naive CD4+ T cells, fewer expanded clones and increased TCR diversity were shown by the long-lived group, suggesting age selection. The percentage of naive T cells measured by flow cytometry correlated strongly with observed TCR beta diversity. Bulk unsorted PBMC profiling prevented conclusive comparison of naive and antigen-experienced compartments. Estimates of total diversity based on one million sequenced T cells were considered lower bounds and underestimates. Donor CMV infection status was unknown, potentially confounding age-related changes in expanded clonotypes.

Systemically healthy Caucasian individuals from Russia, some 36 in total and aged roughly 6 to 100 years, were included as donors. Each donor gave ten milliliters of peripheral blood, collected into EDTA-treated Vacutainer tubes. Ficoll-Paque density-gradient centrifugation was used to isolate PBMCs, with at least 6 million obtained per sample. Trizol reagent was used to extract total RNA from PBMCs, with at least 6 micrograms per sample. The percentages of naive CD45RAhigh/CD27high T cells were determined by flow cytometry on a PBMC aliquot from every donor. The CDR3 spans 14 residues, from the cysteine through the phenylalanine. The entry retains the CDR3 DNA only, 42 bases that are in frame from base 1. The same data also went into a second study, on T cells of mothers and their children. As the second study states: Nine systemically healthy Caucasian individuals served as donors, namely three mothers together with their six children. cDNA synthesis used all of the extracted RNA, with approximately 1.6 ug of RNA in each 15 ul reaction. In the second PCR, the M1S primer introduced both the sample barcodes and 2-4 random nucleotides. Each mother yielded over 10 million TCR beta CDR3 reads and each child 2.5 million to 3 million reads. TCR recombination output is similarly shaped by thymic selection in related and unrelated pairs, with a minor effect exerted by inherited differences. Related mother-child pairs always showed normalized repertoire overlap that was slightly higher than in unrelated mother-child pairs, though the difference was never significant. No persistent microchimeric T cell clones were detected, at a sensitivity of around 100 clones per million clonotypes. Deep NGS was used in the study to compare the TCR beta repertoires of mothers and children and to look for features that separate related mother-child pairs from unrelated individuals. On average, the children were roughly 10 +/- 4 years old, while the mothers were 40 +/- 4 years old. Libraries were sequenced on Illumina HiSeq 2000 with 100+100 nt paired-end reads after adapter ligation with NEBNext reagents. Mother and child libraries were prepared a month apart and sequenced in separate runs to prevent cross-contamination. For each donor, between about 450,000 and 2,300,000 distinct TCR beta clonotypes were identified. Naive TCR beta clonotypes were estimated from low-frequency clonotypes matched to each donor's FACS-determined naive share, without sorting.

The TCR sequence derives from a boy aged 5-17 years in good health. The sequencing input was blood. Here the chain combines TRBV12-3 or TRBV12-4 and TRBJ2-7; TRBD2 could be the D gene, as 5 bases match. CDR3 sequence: CVSNFSDLVYEQYF. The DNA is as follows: TGTGTCAGCAATTTTAGCGACTTGGTCTACGAGCAGTACTTC.